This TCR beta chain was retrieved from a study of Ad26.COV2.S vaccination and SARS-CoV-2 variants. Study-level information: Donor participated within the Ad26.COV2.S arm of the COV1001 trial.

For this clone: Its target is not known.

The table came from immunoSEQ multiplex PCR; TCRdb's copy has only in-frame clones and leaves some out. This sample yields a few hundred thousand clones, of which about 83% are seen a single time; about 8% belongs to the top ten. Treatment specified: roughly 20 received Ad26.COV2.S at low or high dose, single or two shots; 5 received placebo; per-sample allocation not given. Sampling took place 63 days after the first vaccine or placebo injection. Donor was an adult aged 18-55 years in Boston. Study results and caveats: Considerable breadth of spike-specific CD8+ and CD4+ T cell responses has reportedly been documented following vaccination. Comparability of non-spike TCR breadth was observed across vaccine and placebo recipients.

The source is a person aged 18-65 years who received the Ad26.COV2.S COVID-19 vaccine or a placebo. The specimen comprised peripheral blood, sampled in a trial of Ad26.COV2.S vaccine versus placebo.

The CDR3 loop reads CASSPLGNYEQYF. The CDR3 bases are TGTGCCAGCAGCCCCCTCGGGAATTACGAGCAGTACTTC. This chain joins TRBV11-2 and TRBJ2-7; perhaps TRBD2 as D (5 bases). CDR1 is SGHAT, CDR2 FQNNGV, per germline. This CDR3 has 13 residues. The ends were cut back, 5 bases at V and 4 bases at J, with 12 bases in the middle.